The TCR beta chain under discussion was sequenced for a study of T cell responses to AZD1222 COVID-19 vaccine. General study results and limits: Most donors were white British and more were female, and clonal diversity was possibly underestimated. Variant regions that are unmutated are reportedly the target of nearly half of spike-specific TCRs. Baseline seropositivity occurred in only a handful of AZD1222 recipients.

V lost 8 bases to trimming and J lost 0 bases, with 13 bases between them. Germline V lookup: CDR1 MGHRA, CDR2 YSYEKL. The CDR3 is 14 amino acids. Turning to this clone: Antigen: not known.

Second-dose intervals near 4 or 12 weeks were combined. TCRdb's copy holds only in-frame clones and misses some; the assay was immunoSEQ multiplex PCR. The repertoire holds 54,000 or so clones, with 60% to 80% as singletons. V is TRBV4-1 and J is TRBJ1-2, with a possible D match to TRBD1 (5 bases). The source material was peripheral blood, sampled 28 days after the second AZD1222 dose. The sequence was collected from an adult who received the AZD1222 COVID-19 vaccine. CDR3 nucleotide sequence: TGCGCCAGCGCCCAACGGGGGGCTAACTATGGCTACACCTTC. This gives the protein CASAQRGANYGYTF.